This T cell receptor beta chain was recorded in a study of T cells in Graves' hyperthyroidism and ophthalmopathy. Overall study: Initial diagnosis, before any treatment, was when peripheral blood was collected. Findings of the study overall: Most thyroid clonotypes that were expanded above 0.001 also turned up in blood.

TCR beta CDR3 regions were amplified from RNA. The HTBI primer set served for first-round RT-PCR of the TCR CDR3. From the multiplex PCR reads, TCRdb called clonotypes with MiXCR, one entry per CDR3 protein. The table shows around 56,000 distinct CDR3 sequences, with roughly 52% occurring only once. This clonotype has ten or more counts. Its target is unknown. CDR1 and CDR2 (germline): MNHEY, SMNVEV (reference sequence). This CDR3 is built from 13 residues. V shed 5 bases and J shed 1 base, with 6 bases lying between them. The chain carries TRBV27 and TRBJ1-5; D uncertain. This receptor was obtained from a woman aged 30 to 39 with Graves' ophthalmopathy. Sequenced material: blood. Here the CDR3 reads CASSPWSNQPQHF. The CDR3 coding sequence is TGTGCCAGCAGTCCGTGGAGCAATCAGCCCCAGCATTTT.